This T cell receptor (beta chain) was identified in a study of blood T cell repertoires in COVID-19. Study in general: Acute-phase and convalescent COVID-19 samples originated in the United States, Italy and Spain. PBMCs, B-cell-depleted T cells, or T cells provided the cDNA or gDNA that made up the material.

This CDR3 contains 15 residues. Trimming removed 3 bases from V and 1 base from J, with 11 bases in between. The V gene's germline CDR1 is SGHDT and CDR2 YYEEEE. Under the authors' procedure: Estimates of nucleated cell counts were drawn from the amplification of reference gene primers. Measured with immunoSEQ multiplex PCR; TCRdb has only the in-frame clones, and not every one. Clone size and V and J calls were adopted from that table, with D and trimming inferred from the DNA. The sample records about 360,000 clones, roughly 86% being singletons. The J gene is TRBJ2-1, the V gene TRBV5-6, with a weak D call TRBD2 (5 bases). This TCR was sampled from a human donor in a cohort sampled during active COVID-19. Sequenced sample: peripheral blood. The chain's CDR3 is CASSYLERSYNEQFF. DNA of the CDR3: TGTGCCAGCAGCTACCTCGAGCGGTCCTACAATGAGCAGTTCTTC. Complete variable domain (other parts from reference TRBV5-6 and TRBJ2-1): DAGVTQSPTHLIKTRGQQVTLRCSPKSGHDTVSWYQQALGQGPQFIFQYYEEEERQRGNFPDRFSGHQFPNYSSELNVNALLLGDSALYLCASSYLERSYNEQFFGPGTRLTVL.